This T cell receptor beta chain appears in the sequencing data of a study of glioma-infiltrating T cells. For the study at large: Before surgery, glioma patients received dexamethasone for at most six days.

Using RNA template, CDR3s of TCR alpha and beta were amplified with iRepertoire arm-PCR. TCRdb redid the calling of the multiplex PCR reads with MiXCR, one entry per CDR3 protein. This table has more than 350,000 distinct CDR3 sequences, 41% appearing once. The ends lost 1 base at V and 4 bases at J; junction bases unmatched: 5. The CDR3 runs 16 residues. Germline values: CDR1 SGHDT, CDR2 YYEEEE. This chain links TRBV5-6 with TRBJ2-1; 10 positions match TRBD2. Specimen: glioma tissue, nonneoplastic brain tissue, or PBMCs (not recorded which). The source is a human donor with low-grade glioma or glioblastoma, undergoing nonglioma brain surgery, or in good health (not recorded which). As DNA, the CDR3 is TGTGCCAGCAGCTTGTCGGCGACTAGCGGGTACAATGAGCAGTTCTTC. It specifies CASSLSATSGYNEQFF.